This TCR beta chain was obtained from a study of blood T cell repertoires in COVID-19. Study in general: From the United States, Italy and Spain came samples of acute and convalescent COVID-19. T cells, B-cell-depleted T cells, or PBMCs provided the cDNA or gDNA that served as material.

Residents of approximately 25 US areas, aged about 18 to 95 years, made up the participants. The authors' processing: Using reference gene primer amplification, nucleated cell counts were estimated. This table comes from immunoSEQ multiplex PCR, and its TCRdb copy is limited to in-frame clones, with some not included. That table supplies the V and J calls and clone size; D and trimming were determined from the DNA. The sample has hundreds of thousands of clones, about nine tenths seen once. Trimming cost V 6 bases and J 1 base; bases outside gene matches: 2. Germline loops: CDR1 SQVTM, CDR2 ANQGSEA. The CDR3 runs 12 residues.

The receptor was derived from a woman in her twenties or thirties who had recovered from COVID-19. This sequence joins TRBV29-1 and TRBJ2-7, with 8 bases that match TRBD2. The sequenced sample was PBMCs or T cells enriched from blood (not recorded which). For the CDR3, the DNA is TGCAGCGTACGACTAGCGTCCTACGAGCAGTACTTC. Translation: CSVRLASYEQYF.